There are a few counts of the clone carrying this T cell receptor (beta chain). The antigen remains unidentified. The TCR beta libraries were generated through quantitative 5'-RACE incorporating molecular barcodes. TCRdb reanalysed the 5' RACE reads using MiXCR and keeps one entry per CDR3 protein. The table has some 100,000 distinct CDR3 sequences, roughly 8.5% seen once. The sample comes from a study of CD8 T cells in ankylosing spondylitis. The study's findings and limits: Matched ankylosing spondylitis synovial fluid reportedly contained a significantly enriched population of disease-linked clones. A TCR beta motif of 7 to 9 highly homologous variants seemed to mark ankylosing spondylitis blood. Earlier authors reported some of these motif variants in reactive arthritis synovial fluid and blood. The disease-linked clones had a CD8+ phenotype and low blood frequencies.

Germline V CDR1 and CDR2: MNHEY, SMNVEV (reference sequence). This CDR3 region has 15 residues. Trimming at V came to 4 bases and at J to 3 bases, leaving 9 bases not matched to a gene. The sequenced material came from blood, either unsorted or a sorted T cell fraction (not recorded which). J is TRBJ2-7 and V is TRBV27, with TRBD2 identical over 7 bases. This TCR was recovered from a male donor with ankylosing spondylitis. CDR3 in amino acids: CASSSPGSGLYEQYF. The DNA for the CDR3 is TGTGCCAGCAGTTCCCCGGGTAGCGGGCTCTACGAGCAGTACTTC.